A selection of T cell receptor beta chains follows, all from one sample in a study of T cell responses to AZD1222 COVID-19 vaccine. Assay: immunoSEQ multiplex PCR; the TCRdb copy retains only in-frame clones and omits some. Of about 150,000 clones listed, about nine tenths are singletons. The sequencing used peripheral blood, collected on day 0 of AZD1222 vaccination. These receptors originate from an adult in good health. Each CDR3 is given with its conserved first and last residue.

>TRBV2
CASTYRQDLNQPQHF
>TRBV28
CASSLVAGNTEAFF
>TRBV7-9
CASSPVNLNTEAFF
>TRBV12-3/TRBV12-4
CASSKQGFKQYF
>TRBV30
CAWSVSGLLYQETQYF
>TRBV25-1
CASNRGDTEAFF
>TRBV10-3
CATKDREGQPQHF
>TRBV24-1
CATTHFPYEQYF
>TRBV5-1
CASSPGQGIRNTIYF
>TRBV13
CASSRTLSSSYEQYF
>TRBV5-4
CASSVGSDSPYEQYF
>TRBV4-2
CASSQGADSRNSPLHF
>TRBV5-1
CASSLSAGSTYEQYF
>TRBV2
CAREGYTF
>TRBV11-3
CASSPRSLRNEQYF
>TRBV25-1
CASEPRYRGRMNTEAFF
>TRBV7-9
CASSLNLGEKLFF
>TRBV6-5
CASLGSRVNTEAFF
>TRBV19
CASSPENQPQHF
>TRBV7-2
CASRARWGQETQYF
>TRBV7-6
CASSNGVSGETQYF
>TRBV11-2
CASSRLNRDRGRHTIYF
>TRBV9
CASSVAGQGAEAFF
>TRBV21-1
CASPTAGYSYNEQFF
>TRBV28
CASSIYSGNTIYF
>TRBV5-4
CASSLRAGNTIYF
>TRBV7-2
CASSLAGSRVSSYEQYF
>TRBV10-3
CATGTGQNTEAFF
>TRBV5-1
CASRQIPGDDNQPQHF
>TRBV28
CASSPSRDIQYF
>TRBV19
CASSIAGAINEQFF
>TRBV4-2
CASSQPGTGSSPLHF
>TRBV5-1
CASSLMGAQGETQYF
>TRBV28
CASSSLAGQYEQYF
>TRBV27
CASSFLAGAGETQYF
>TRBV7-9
CASSTPGSSEAFF
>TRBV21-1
CASSPPTLGWYEQFF
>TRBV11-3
CASSQMTNEQFF
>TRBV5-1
CASRLDGSRTDTQYF
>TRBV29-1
CSVKLAGARETQYF
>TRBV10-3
CAIREDTSNYGYTF
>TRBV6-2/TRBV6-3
CASSFFSYEQYF
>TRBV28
CASTNPPGSRAGYGYTF
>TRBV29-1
CSVEEWRQGDTEAFF
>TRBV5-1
CASSKDRTFYEQYF
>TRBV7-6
CASSFQGATEAFF